Below are 8 T cell receptor beta chains sequenced from a single sample in a study of T-cell reconstitution after alpha-beta-depleted transplantation in children. As it was prepared, the TCRbeta library received unique molecular identifiers. TCRdb used MiXCR to reprocess the PCR reads, holding one entry per CDR3 protein. The table shows about 300,000 distinct CDR3 sequences, with around 9.1% occurring only once. Specimen: PBMCs, collected before TCRalphabeta/CD19-depleted stem cell transplant. The receptors stem from a boy less than two years old with acute myeloid leukemia, due to receive a stem cell transplant.

This clonotype was found a few times. The chain employs TRBV7-2 and TRBJ2-3; 11 bases line up with TRBD1. Germline CDR1 and CDR2: SGHTA and FQGNSA. V shed 6 bases, J shed 4 bases, and the junction held 3 bases outside the gene matches. The CDR3 loop spans 14 amino acids. DNA of the CDR3: TGTGCCAGCAGACGGACAGGGGGCGCAGATACGCAGTATTTT. As protein: CASRRTGGADTQYF.

The table lists this clonotype with many counts. The chain recombines TRBV5-1 with TRBJ1-3; D ambiguous. This CDR3 is built from 13 residues. Trimming shortened V by 0 bases and J by 6 bases, and 7 bases separated the two germline ends. Looked up from germline, CDR1 is SGHRS and CDR2 is YFSETQ. The CDR3 DNA reads as TGCGCCAGCAGCTTGGAGGGAGAAAACACCATATATTTT. Translating gives CASSLEGENTIYF.

For this clonotype: A much larger clone differs by one base, so this may be a read error. The chain combines TRBV5-5 with TRBJ2-1, with TRBD2 matching 12 bases. The germline V gene encodes CDR1 SGHKS and CDR2 YYEKEE (reference sequence). The CDR3 loop spans 14 amino acids. Here the CDR3 DNA reads TGTGCCAGCAGCCCCTTGACTAGCGGGAGTAGAAAGTACTTC. This codes for CASSPLTSGSRKYF.

The sample holds a few counts of this clonotype. The genes are TRBV20-1 and TRBJ1-5; 7 bases line up with TRBD1. Unmatched junction bases numbered 15, after V lost 0 bases and J lost 7 bases. Germline assignment: CDR1 DFQATT and CDR2 SNEGSKA (reference sequence). The CDR3 loop spans 17 amino acids. Here the CDR3 reads CSARDWGTGDTRQPQHF. The CDR3 nucleotides are TGCAGTGCTAGAGATTGGGGCACAGGGGACACCAGACAGCCCCAGCATTTT.

This clonotype was counted at least ten times. The V gene is TRBV11-2, the J gene TRBJ1-1; D ambiguous. Germline lookup yields CDR1 SGHAT and CDR2 FQNNGV. CDR3 length: 14 residues. Trimming stripped 0 bases from V and 4 bases from J, with 9 bases between. This CDR3 is CASSLDPRGTEAFF. The DNA for the CDR3 is TGTGCCAGCAGCTTAGATCCCCGGGGCACTGAAGCTTTCTTT.

This clonotype was picked up many times. This chain connects TRBV12-3 or TRBV12-4 to TRBJ1-5; 8 bases agree with TRBD1. V was clipped by 0 bases and J by 6 bases; unmatched bases: 7. The CDR3 is 16 residues long. The CDR3 loop reads CASSLAIAGGTQPQHF. CDR3 bases: TGTGCCAGCAGTTTAGCGATCGCAGGGGGCACTCAGCCCCAGCATTTT.

This clonotype was detected many times. The CDR3 protein is CASSLVPSGRRSSYNEQFF. The CDR3 DNA reads as TGCGCCAGCAGCTTGGTTCCTAGCGGGAGGAGGAGCTCCTACAATGAGCAGTTCTTC. The chain is built from TRBV5-1 and TRBJ2-1, with 11 bases matching TRBD2. Germline CDR1 and CDR2: SGHRS and YFSETQ. With V trimmed by 0 bases and J by 0 bases, 8 bases remained unmatched. This CDR3 has 19 residues.

This clonotype was seen ten or more times. This chain uses TRBV15 with TRBJ2-7; the D gene is possibly TRBD1 (5 bases). CDR1 and CDR2 (germline): LNHNV, YYDKDF (reference sequence). Trimming left V 0 bases short and J 3 bases short, with 12 bases between. The CDR3 length is 15 residues. The CDR3 region is CATSRDLGPGYEQYF. For the CDR3, the DNA is TGTGCCACCAGCAGAGATCTGGGGCCCGGCTACGAGCAGTACTTC.